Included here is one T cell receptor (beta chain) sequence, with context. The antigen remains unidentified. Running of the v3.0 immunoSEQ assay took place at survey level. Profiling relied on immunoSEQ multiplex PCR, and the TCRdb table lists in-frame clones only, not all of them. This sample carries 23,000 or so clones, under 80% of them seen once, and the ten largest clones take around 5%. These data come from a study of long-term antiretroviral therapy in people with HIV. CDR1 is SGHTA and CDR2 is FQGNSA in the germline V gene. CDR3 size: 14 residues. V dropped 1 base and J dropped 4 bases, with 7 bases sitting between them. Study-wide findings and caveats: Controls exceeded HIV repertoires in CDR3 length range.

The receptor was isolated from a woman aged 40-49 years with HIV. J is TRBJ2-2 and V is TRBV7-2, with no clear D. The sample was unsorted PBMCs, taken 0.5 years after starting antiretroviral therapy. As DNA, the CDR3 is TGTGCCAGCAGCTTAGACCCGAGCACCGGGGAGCTGTTTTTT. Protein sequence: CASSLDPSTGELFF.